The rows below give T cell receptor beta chains drawn from one sample of a study of T cell changes during pregnancy in multiple sclerosis. The assay was immunoSEQ multiplex PCR, and TCRdb's table has in-frame clones only and misses some. The sample comprises around 60,000 clones, more than 85% of which are singletons, and less than 3.5% rests with the top ten. The sample here was peripheral blood, taken in the third trimester of pregnancy. These receptors all stem from a female donor in good health, enrolled as a control in a pregnancy study. The CDR3 runs from the conserved cysteine through the conserved F or W. The order of the fields is D gene, J gene, V gene, CDR3 protein. D genes are given only for firm matches.

>-|TRBJ2-3|TRBV9
CASSIRPDYTDTQYF
>TRBD1|TRBJ1-6|TRBV6-1
CASSGDRDSYNSPLHF
>-|TRBJ2-6|TRBV7-2
CASSFRAGSPSGANVLTF
>-|TRBJ1-4|TRBV6-6
CASSPLGGKGEKLFF
>-|TRBJ2-5|TRBV7-8
CASSLEWRTRGASGETQYF
>TRBD2|TRBJ2-1|TRBV11-2
CASSLGGSSYNEQFF
>-|TRBJ1-6|TRBV6-5
CASSSSGRFSSPLHF
>-|TRBJ2-5|TRBV6-5
CASSYSRSQETQYF
>-|TRBJ1-1|TRBV19
CASSLQGYAGAFF
>-|TRBJ1-3|TRBV6-5
CASSYSRSGNTIYF
>TRBD2|TRBJ2-4|TRBV6-1
CASSGRSPREGVGKNIQYF
>TRBD2|TRBJ2-7|TRBV5-1
CASSLPTGTSANEQYF
>-|TRBJ2-2|TRBV25-1
CASSDLGRTNTGELFF
>TRBD1|TRBJ2-1|TRBV5-1
CASSLGTGNNEQFF
>TRBD2|TRBJ2-1|TRBV5-1
CASSLLTSGRHEQFF
>-|TRBJ1-5|TRBV4-1
CASSQDSGDRARPQHF
>-|TRBJ2-1|TRBV10-3
CAISEFKYEGAQYNEQFF
>-|TRBJ1-1|TRBV7-2
CASTPERGGDTEAFF
>TRBD1|TRBJ2-5|TRBV5-1
CASSLTGGEETQYF
>-|TRBJ2-2|TRBV5-8
CASSLKFEGGWVYTGELFF
>TRBD1|TRBJ1-1|TRBV4-1
CASSQLQGQGDGNTEAFF
>TRBD1|TRBJ2-7|TRBV5-1
CASSTTGDSYEQYF
>TRBD1|TRBJ2-5|TRBV2
CASGEQGTAQETQYF
>-|TRBJ2-2|TRBV5-1
CASSLGAGITGELFF
>TRBD1|TRBJ1-2|TRBV19
CASSMGEGGIYGYTF
>TRBD1|TRBJ1-5|TRBV5-3
CARSAGQPNQPQHF
>TRBD1|TRBJ2-7|TRBV25-1
CASSEPGDREYEQYF
>TRBD2|TRBJ2-1|TRBV4-1
CASSQASTSGNYNEQFF
>TRBD2|TRBJ2-7|TRBV4-3
CASSQEIAGGAYEQYF
>TRBD1|TRBJ2-1|TRBV4-3
CASSLDRVGEQFF
>TRBD2|TRBJ2-5|TRBV6-5
CASSYGLAGNQETQYF
>TRBD2|TRBJ2-1|TRBV11-2
CATAERGDSYNEQFF
>-|TRBJ2-5|TRBV2
CASRPGSSLETQYF
>TRBD1|TRBJ2-7|TRBV7-2
CASSFGTGVGEQYF
>TRBD1|TRBJ2-7|TRBV7-9
CASSLATGGQYF
>TRBD1|TRBJ1-1|TRBV29-1
CSAKQGALAEAFF
>TRBD1|TRBJ1-4|TRBV5-6
CASSTRGGQLNEKLFF
>-|TRBJ2-7|TRBV5-1
CASSSVLQGSSYEQYF
>-|TRBJ2-7|TRBV7-9
CASSFRGGPYEQYF
>-|TRBJ1-1|TRBV28
CASSSKAAGERGEAFF
>-|TRBJ2-7|TRBV7-2
CASSLVGVAYEQYF
>-|TRBJ2-7|TRBV28
CASSLRREGREQYF
>-|TRBJ2-5|TRBV6-1
CASSDYRVPETQYF
>-|TRBJ1-4|TRBV4-1
CASSMRESATNEKLFF
>TRBD1|TRBJ1-1|TRBV7-2
CASSPQINRGATEAFF
>TRBD1|TRBJ1-2|TRBV6-5
CASSGQGGGSGYTF
>-|TRBJ2-7|TRBV5-1
CASSFQLTDPGSKYF
>-|TRBJ2-5|TRBV27
CASSQGVAGYQETQYF
>-|TRBJ1-3|TRBV28
CASSSLGGTGNTIYF